Presented here are 5 T cell receptor beta chains from one specimen sequenced in a study of Ad26.COV2.S vaccination and SARS-CoV-2 variants. Libraries were prepared by immunoSEQ multiplex PCR; TCRdb keeps only in-frame clonotypes and omits some of them. The sample records 300,000 to 400,000 clones, less than 90% being singletons. Noted treatment: roughly 19 received Ad26.COV2.S at low or high dose, single or two shots; about 5 received placebo; per-sample allocation not given. Collection of samples fell on day 63 after the first vaccine or placebo injection. The specimen comprised peripheral blood, sampled in a trial of Ad26.COV2.S vaccine versus placebo. These TCRs come from a person between 18 and 59 years old who received the Ad26.COV2.S COVID-19 vaccine or a placebo.

V gene TRBV7-6 combines with J gene TRBJ2-3, with 12 positions matching TRBD2. Germline CDR1 reads SGHVS; CDR2 reads FNYEAQ. The trim removed 5 bases at V and 0 bases at J, leaving 6 bases unmatched. The CDR3 consists of 17 residues. CDR3 in DNA: TGTGCCAGCAGCCAAGGACTAGCGGGGTCTAGCACAGATACGCAGTATTTT. Protein: CASSQGLAGSSTDTQYF.

This clone was found a few times. The chain recombines TRBV2 with TRBJ2-7; D is uncertain. CDR3 size: 13 residues. The germline V and J ends were trimmed by 10 bases and 2 bases, with 15 bases remaining between them. CDR1 and CDR2 from the germline V gene are SNHLY and FYNNEI. In DNA, the CDR3 is TGTGCCATCCGAGGTCCTCGAACCTACGAGCAGTACTTC. Translating gives CAIRGPRTYEQYF. Full variable domain (missing parts from reference TRBV2 and TRBJ2-7): EPEVTQTPSHQVTQMGQEVILRCVPISNHLYFYWYRQILGQKVEFLVSFYNNEISEKSEIFDDQFSVERPDGSNFTLKIRSTKLEDSAMYFCAIRGPRTYEQYFGPGTRLTVT.

This clone turned up a few times. J is TRBJ1-5 and V is TRBV18, with D possibly being TRBD1 (5 bases). Germline CDR1 reads KGHSH; CDR2 reads LQKENI. The CDR3 totals 13 residues. V was clipped by 8 bases and J by 3 bases, with 11 bases between them. The CDR3 coding sequence is TGTGCCAGCCAGCAGACAGTCAATCAGCCCCAGCATTTT. As protein: CASQQTVNQPQHF. Looking up the rest from reference TRBV18 and TRBJ1-5 gives the full variable domain: NAGVMQNPRHLVRRRGQEARLRCSPMKGHSHVYWYRQLPEEGLKFMVYLQKENIIDESGMPKERFSAEFPKEGPSILRIQQVVRGDSAAYFCASQQTVNQPQHFGDGTRLSIL.

In regard to this clone: The sample carries other DNA sequences with the same CDR3. This chain links TRBV5-6 with TRBJ1-5; D is perhaps TRBD1 (5 bases). Deletions cut 1 base from V and 4 bases from J, with 6 bases between. The CDR3 spans 13 residues. The germline V gene encodes CDR1 SGHDT and CDR2 YYEEEE. CDR3 coding DNA: TGTGCCAGCAGCTTGACAGGTAATCAGCCCCAGCATTTT. This encodes CASSLTGNQPQHF.

This chain joins TRBV9 and TRBJ1-6, with 11 bases matching TRBD1. V lost 3 bases and J lost 10; bases outside the gene matches: 6. Per the germline V gene, CDR1 is SGDLS and CDR2 is YYNGEE. The CDR3 runs to 15 residues. The CDR3 DNA is TGTGCCAGCAGCGGAGAGGGACAGGGGGTATCACCCCTCCACTTT. Its protein product is CASSGEGQGVSPLHF.